This T cell receptor beta chain was sequenced for a study of shared clonotypes between healthy human individuals. CD45RA-negative memory and CD45RA+ naive subsets were split from the CD4+ cells. Measured with immunoSEQ multiplex PCR; TCRdb has only the in-frame clones, and not every one. Among more than 900,000 clones, 70% to 80% were seen once, and the ten largest hold roughly 0.57%. Per the germline V gene, CDR1 is SEHNR and CDR2 is FQNEAQ (reference sequence). The CDR3 covers 17 residues. V lost 4 bases and J lost 6; bases outside the gene matches: 9. This sequence joins TRBV7-9 and TRBJ2-1; TRBD2 aligns across 13 bases. The origin of this receptor is a man in his late teens or twenties in good health. Some clones in this sample may be carry-over from other donors' samples. Sequencing was done on a sample of memory CD4+ T cells from PBMCs. As to subset: CD45RA-negative fraction. The CDR3 here is CASSSSPRTSGGNEQFF. For the CDR3, the DNA is TGTGCCAGCAGCTCGTCCCCACGGACTAGCGGGGGCAATGAGCAGTTCTTC.